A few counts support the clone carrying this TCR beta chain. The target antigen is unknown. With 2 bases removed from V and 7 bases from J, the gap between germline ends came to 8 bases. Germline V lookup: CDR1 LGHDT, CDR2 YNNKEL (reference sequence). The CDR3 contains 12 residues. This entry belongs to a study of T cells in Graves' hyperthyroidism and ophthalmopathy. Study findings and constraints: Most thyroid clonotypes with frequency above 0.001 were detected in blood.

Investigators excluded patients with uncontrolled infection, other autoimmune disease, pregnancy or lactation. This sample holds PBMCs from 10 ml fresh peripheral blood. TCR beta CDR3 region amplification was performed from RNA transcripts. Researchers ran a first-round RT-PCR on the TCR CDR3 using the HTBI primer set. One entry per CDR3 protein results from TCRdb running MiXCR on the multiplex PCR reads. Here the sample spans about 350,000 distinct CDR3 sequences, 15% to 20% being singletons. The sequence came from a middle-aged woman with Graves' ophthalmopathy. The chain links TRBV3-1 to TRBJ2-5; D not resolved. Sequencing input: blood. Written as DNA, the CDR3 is TGTGCCAGCAGCCAACGGTGGGGGACCCAGTACTTC. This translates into CASSQRWGTQYF.